This section outlines one TCR beta chain sequence together with its context. Its antigen is not known. The CDR3 consists of 15 residues. Deletions cut 0 bases from V and 5 bases from J, with 13 bases between. CDR1 LGHDT and CDR2 YNNKEL come from the germline V gene (reference sequence). The data stem from a study of type 1 regulatory T cells. Study-wide context: This in vitro CD4 product, T-allo10, is enriched for Tr1 cells and alloantigen-specific. Notes on the study in general: Compared with non-Tr1 cells, Tr1 cells showed a narrower TCR repertoire.

TCRdb reprocessed the reads via MiXCR and lists one record per CDR3 protein. The sample shows about 65,000 distinct CDR3 sequences, roughly 50% of them seen only once. Sequencing was performed on cultured non-Tr1 T cells, either the whole culture or a sorted T cell fraction (not recorded which). The TCR originated in a human donor in good health. The chain recombines TRBV3-1 with TRBJ1-2; D perhaps matches TRBD1 (5 bases). The CDR3 DNA is TGTGCCAGCAGCCAAGATGCCGGGGGAGGGTATGGCTACACCTTC. This translates into CASSQDAGGGYGYTF.